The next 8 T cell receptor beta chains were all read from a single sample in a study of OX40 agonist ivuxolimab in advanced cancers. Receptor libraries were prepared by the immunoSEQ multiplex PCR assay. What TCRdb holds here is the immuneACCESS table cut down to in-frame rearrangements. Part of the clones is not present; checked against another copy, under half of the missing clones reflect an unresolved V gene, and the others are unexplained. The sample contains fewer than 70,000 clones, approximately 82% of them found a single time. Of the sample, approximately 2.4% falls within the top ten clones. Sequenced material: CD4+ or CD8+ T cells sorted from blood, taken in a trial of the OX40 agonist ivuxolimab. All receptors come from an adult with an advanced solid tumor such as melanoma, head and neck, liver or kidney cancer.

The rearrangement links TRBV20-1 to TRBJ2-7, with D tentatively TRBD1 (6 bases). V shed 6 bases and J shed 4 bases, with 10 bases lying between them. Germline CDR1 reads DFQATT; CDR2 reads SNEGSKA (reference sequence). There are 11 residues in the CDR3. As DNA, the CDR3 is TGCAGTGCAATACAGGGTTACGAGCAGTACTTC. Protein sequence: CSAIQGYEQYF.

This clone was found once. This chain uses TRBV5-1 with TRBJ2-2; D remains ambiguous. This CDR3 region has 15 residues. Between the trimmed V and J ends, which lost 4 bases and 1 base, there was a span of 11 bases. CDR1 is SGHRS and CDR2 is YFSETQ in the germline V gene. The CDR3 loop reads CASSPQTVNTGELFF. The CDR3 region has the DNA TGCGCCAGCAGCCCCCAAACAGTGAACACCGGGGAGCTGTTTTTT.

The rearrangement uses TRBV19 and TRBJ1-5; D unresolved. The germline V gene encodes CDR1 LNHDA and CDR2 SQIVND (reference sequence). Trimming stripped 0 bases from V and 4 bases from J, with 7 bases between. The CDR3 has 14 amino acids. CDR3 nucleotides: TGTGCCAGTAGTATAGAGGGAAGGAATCAGCCCCAGCATTTT. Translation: CASSIEGRNQPQHF.

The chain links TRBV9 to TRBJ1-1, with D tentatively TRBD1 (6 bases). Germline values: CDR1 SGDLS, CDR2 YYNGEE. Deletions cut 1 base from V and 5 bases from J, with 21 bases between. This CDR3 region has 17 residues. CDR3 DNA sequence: TGTGCCAGCAGCGTACGCGACAGGATACTAACATCGACTGAAGCTTTCTTT. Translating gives CASSVRDRILTSTEAFF.

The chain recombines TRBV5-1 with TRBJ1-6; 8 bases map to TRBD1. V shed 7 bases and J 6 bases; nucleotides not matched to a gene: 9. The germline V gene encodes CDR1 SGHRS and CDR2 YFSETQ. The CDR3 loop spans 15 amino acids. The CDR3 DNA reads TGCGCCAGCCGAGACGGGACAGGTTCTAATTCACCCCTCCACTTT. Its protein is CASRDGTGSNSPLHF.

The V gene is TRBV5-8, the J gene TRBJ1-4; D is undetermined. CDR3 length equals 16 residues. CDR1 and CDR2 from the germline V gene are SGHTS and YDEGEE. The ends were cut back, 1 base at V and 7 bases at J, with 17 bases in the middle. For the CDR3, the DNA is TGTGCCAGCAGCTTGAACTTAAACCATGGGCTTGAAAAACTGTTTTTT. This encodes CASSLNLNHGLEKLFF.

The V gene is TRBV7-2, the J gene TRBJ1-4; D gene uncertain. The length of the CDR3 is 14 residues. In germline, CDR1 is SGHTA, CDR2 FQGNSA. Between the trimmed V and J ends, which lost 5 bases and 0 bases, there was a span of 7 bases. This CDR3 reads CASSTGPTNEKLFF. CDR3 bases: TGTGCCAGCAGCACCGGGCCAACTAATGAAAAACTGTTTTTT.

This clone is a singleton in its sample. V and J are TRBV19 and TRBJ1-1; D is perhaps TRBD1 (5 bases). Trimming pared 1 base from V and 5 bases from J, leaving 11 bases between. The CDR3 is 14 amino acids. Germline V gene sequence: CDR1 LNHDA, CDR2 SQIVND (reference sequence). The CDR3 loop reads CASSIVGAETEAFF. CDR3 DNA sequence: TGTGCCAGTAGTATAGTAGGGGCAGAGACTGAAGCTTTCTTT.